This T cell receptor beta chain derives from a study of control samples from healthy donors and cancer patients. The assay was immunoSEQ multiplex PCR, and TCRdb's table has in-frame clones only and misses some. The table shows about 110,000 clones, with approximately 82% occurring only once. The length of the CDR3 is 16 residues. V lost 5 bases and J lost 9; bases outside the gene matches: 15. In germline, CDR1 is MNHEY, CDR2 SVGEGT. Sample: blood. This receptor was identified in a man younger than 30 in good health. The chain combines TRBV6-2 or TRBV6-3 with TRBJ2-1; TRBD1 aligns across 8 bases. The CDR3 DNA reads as TGTGCCAGCAGTCTGACCCGGGACAGGCGTTGGGGTGAGCAGTTCTTC. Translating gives CASSLTRDRRWGEQFF.